This TCR beta chain came from a study of vaccination and CD4 T cells after COVID-19 (dated by TCRdb to between 2022 and 2023). With regard to the full study: In the convalescent cohort there were six males and four females, among whom were two Hispanic individuals, seven Caucasians, two Asians and one multiracial person. Control cultures received a CEFX viral epitope pool as the positive control, an HIV-1 Nef peptide pool as the negative control, or no peptide. Post-vaccine blood samples were collected a median of approximately 68 days after the second vaccine dose, ranging from roughly 13 to 250 days. An earlier paper using these donors assessed, at the TCR clonotype level, memory CD4+ T cell crossreactivity between SARS-CoV-2 and common cold coronavirus spike proteins. Culture stimuli were overlapping spike peptide pools from SARS-CoV-2 and from the common cold coronaviruses HCoV-NL63, HCoV-OC43 and HCoV-229E. In 10 COVID-19 convalescent patients and a handful of infection-naive healthy vaccine recipients, the spike-specific CD4+ TCR repertoire before mRNA vaccination was compared with the repertoire after mRNA vaccination. Participants received two doses of either the Pfizer-BioNTech BNT162b2 vaccine (n=8) or the Moderna mRNA-1273 vaccine (n=2). Post-COVID blood samples were collected from convalescent patients a median of approximately 93 days after diagnosis, with a range of about 35 to 180 days.

The sample's treatment or condition label is to be understood as: roughly 10-day PBMC culture with coronavirus spike peptide pools or control peptides (ViraFEST assay). CD4+ T cells from unexposed donors were collected before the COVID-19 pandemic (2011-2018). The study used the ViraFEST assay, which expanded antigen-specific T cells with peptide pools and then identified expanded clonotypes by TCR sequencing. Each well held roughly 2 million PBMCs cultured in IMDM containing approximately 5.3% human AB serum and approximately 9.1 IU/ml IL-2, with 7.5 to 10 ug/ml peptide pools added. On days 3 and 7, half of the culture medium was replaced with fresh IL-2-containing medium. After 10 days of culture, CD4+ T cells were isolated by negative selection using the EasySep CD4+ T cell isolation kit. As far as cell numbers permitted, CD4+ T cells from unexposed donors were tested for reactivity against SARS-CoV-2 S and N as well as four spike pools from common cold coronaviruses. Ficoll-Paque Plus gradient centrifugation was used to isolate PBMCs from whole blood, and the isolated PBMCs were then either used fresh or cryopreserved at -140C. Each culture condition was generally run in triplicate wells. Leukapheresis product for the unexposed donors was purchased commercially.

Worth noting for this clonotype: The clone's antigen remains unknown. Base qualities are not at hand, and no much larger clone is one base apart.

The method behind the library was PCR. At the Johns Hopkins FTIC core, DNA from the cultured CD4+ T cells underwent TCR sequencing with the Oncomine TCR Beta short-read assay. The QIAamp micro DNA kit was used to extract genomic DNA from the cultured CD4+ T cells. Oncomine TCR Beta libraries made from cultured CD4+ T cells were pooled using unique dual indexes and sequenced on an Illumina iSeq 100. The paper's data handling went like this. Non-productive sequences were removed, and CDR3s that did not start with C, did not end with F or W, or were shorter than 7 amino acids were discarded. Antigen-specific clonotypes were identified using the MANAFEST web application through comparison of peptide-stimulated wells with reference and other culture wells. To be called positive, a clone needed an FDR below 0.05, an odds ratio above 5, and a productive frequency above 0.1% in at least two of three replicate wells. A clonotype was classed as cross-reactive if the clonotype showed significant expansion both in SARS-CoV-2 spike wells and in at least one common cold coronavirus spike condition. CDR3 homology was assessed with Levenshtein distances (stringdist) and unrooted phylogenetic trees (ape) in R version 3.6.1. TCRdb reprocessed the public reads (quality trimming at Q25 with fastp, clone calling with MiXCR) and kept in-frame beta chains. Each CDR3 protein gets just one entry, which takes the most common genes and DNA from the rows behind it. For this entry, the V and J calls and clone size follow TCRdb and not the study's own pipeline. The table for this sample lists about 9,600 distinct CDR3 sequences; around a third of them were counted only once. The ten largest clones add up to around a fifth of the sample.

The germline V gene sets CDR1 to MNHNS and CDR2 to SASEGT. Trimming takes 5 bases off V and 1 base off J; junction bases not matched to a gene: 11. The CDR3 runs 17 amino acids, cysteine and phenylalanine included. Kept here is only the CDR3 DNA, which spans 51 bases and is read in frame from base 1. Points the paper makes about the study in general: The median number of SARS-CoV-2-reactive clonotypes rose from around 21 after infection to 35 to 45 after vaccination, but the change was not significant. Relatively few convalescent patients were included in the study, and early timepoints after natural infection were not analyzed. Nearly all vaccine-specific clones in convalescent patients (304 of 307) were mono-reactive for SARS-CoV-2 spike rather than cross-reactive with common cold coronaviruses. Among convalescent patients, a median approximately 88% of the SARS-CoV-2-reactive clones seen after vaccination appeared only after vaccination, which suggests priming specific to the vaccine.

The specimen was CD4+ T cells from blood, cultured in vitro. The rearranged segments are TRBV6-1 and TRBJ2-3, and 8 bases in between align with TRBD2. This clonotype originated in a human donor in good health. The DNA sequence is as follows: TGTGCCAGCAGTCCGGCCGGTAGCGGGGAGGGCACAGATACGCAGTATTTT. This encodes CASSPAGSGEGTDTQYF.